This TCR beta chain was obtained from a study of PD-1 blockade in mismatch repair-deficient tumors. A word on this clone: No antigen is known for it.

PCR or immunohistochemistry showed mismatch repair deficiency in every enrolled patient. TCRs were sequenced from a few patients responding to pembrolizumab. CDR3 size: 14 residues. The V gene's germline CDR1 is GTSNPN and CDR2 SVGIG (reference sequence). The V gene lost 3 bases and the J gene lost 3 bases, with 14 bases spanning the gap. Findings and caveats of the study: After pembrolizumab, tumor-resident clones rose rapidly, then generally contracted before radiologic responses.

The repertoire was sequenced with immunoSEQ multiplex PCR; TCRdb's copy has only in-frame clones and lacks some. This repertoire shows 30,000 to 40,000 clones, approximately 81% found once; its top ten account for nearly 4%. The receptor comes from an adult with mismatch repair-deficient cancer. The sequences come from peripheral blood, collected about 76 weeks after starting pembrolizumab. The chain employs TRBV30 and TRBJ1-1; possible D gene TRBD1, 5 bases. DNA of the CDR3: TGTGCCTGGAGCGAGGGGCGCTGGGACACTGAAGCTTTCTTT. Translating gives CAWSEGRWDTEAFF.